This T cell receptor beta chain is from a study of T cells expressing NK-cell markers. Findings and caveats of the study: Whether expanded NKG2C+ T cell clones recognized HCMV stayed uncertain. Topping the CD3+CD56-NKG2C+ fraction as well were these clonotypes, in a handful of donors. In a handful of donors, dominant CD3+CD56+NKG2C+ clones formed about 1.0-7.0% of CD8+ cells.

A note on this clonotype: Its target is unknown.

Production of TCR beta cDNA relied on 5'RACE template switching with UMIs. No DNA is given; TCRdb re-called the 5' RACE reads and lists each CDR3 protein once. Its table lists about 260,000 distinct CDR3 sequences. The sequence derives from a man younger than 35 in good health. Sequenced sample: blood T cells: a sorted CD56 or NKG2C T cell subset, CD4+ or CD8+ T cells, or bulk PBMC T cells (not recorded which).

The CDR3 protein is CASSLEGGRAADTQYF. V gene TRBV5-1 combines with J gene TRBJ2-3; the D gene TCRdb calls, TRBD2, cannot be checked with no DNA. The CDR3 totals 16 residues. CDR1 and CDR2 from the germline V gene are SGHRS and YFSETQ.